The subject of this entry is one TCR beta chain. V dropped 6 bases and J dropped 1 base, with 19 bases sitting between them. The CDR3 loop spans 18 amino acids. Germline CDR1 WSHSY, CDR2 SAAADI. The entry originates in a study of blood T cell repertoires in COVID-19. Libraries were prepared by immunoSEQ multiplex PCR; TCRdb keeps only in-frame clonotypes and omits some of them. The sample yields about 260,000 clones, roughly 83% seen once. The clonotype comes from a man aged 55 to 70 who had recovered from COVID-19. The rearrangement uses TRBV10-2 and TRBJ2-6; D is perhaps TRBD2 (6 bases). The material sequenced was peripheral blood. CDR3 bases: TGCGCCAGCAGCGGCCTGGAGGGATCGGGATCTGGGGCCAACGTCCTGACTTTC. This codes for CASSGLEGSGSGANVLTF.